The 8 T cell receptor beta chains below come from one sample, sequenced in a study of cytomegalovirus exposure and HLA in healthy donors. The PCR was carried out with 60 Vbeta primers and 13 Jbeta primers. Only in-frame clones appear in the TCRdb table, and some are missing; sequencing was by immunoSEQ multiplex PCR. This repertoire includes tens of thousands of clones. Sequences were obtained from PBMCs. These receptor sequences come from a woman aged 55-70 years in good health and CMV-seropositive.

The V gene is TRBV29-1, the J gene TRBJ1-1, with D perhaps TRBD1 (6 bases). This CDR3 has 14 residues. V lost 6 bases and J lost 1, with 15 bases in between. CDR1 and CDR2 (germline): SQVTM, ANQGSEA. The CDR3 spells CSVEVLDRNTEAFF. The CDR3 DNA follows: TGCAGCGTGGAGGTTTTGGACAGGAACACTGAAGCTTTCTTT.

CDR3 loop: CSVAGQAYEQYF. The CDR3 DNA sequence: TGCAGCGTTGCGGGACAGGCCTACGAGCAGTACTTC. V usage is TRBV29-1 and J usage is TRBJ2-7; TRBD1 agrees at 8 bases. Germline V gene data show CDR1 as SQVTM and CDR2 as ANQGSEA. CDR3 length equals 12 residues. Trimming took 4 bases from V and 2 from J; bases not matched to a gene: 1.

The CDR3 DNA is TGTGCCAGCAGCTTTGGGACTCAAGCGGTTGGAAACACCATATATTTT. Its translation: CASSFGTQAVGNTIYF. The genes are TRBV7-9 and TRBJ1-3, with D maybe TRBD1 (5 bases). The V gene's germline CDR1 is SEHNR and CDR2 FQNEAQ (reference sequence). The CDR3 covers 16 residues. Trimming removed 3 bases from V and 3 bases from J, with 15 bases in between.

The genes are TRBV10-1 and TRBJ2-5, with TRBD2 identical over 9 bases. The CDR3 sequence is 15 residues long. V was pared by 2 bases and J by 1 base, with 2 bases of the junction left unmatched. The V gene's germline CDR1 is WNHNN and CDR2 SYGVQD (reference sequence). The chain's CDR3 is CASSELAGPQETQYF. In DNA, the CDR3 is TGCGCCAGCAGTGAGCTAGCGGGGCCCCAAGAGACCCAGTACTTC.

V usage is TRBV7-9 and J usage is TRBJ1-5; D not certain. Between the trimmed V and J ends, which lost 4 bases and 2 bases, there was a span of 12 bases. The CDR3 is made up of 15 amino acids. The germline gives CDR1 SEHNR, CDR2 FQNEAQ (reference sequence). The CDR3 sequence: CASSSTEGGNQPQHF. For the CDR3, the DNA is TGTGCCAGCAGCTCAACCGAGGGTGGCAATCAGCCCCAGCATTTT.

The J gene is TRBJ1-1, the V gene TRBV6-5; the match to TRBD1 covers 7 bases. V shed 8 bases and J 1 base; nucleotides not matched to a gene: 7. Germline V lookup: CDR1 MNHEY, CDR2 SVGAGI. CDR3 length equals 14 residues. CDR3 in amino acids: CASRRRTGNTEAFF. Written as DNA, the CDR3 is TGTGCCAGCCGCCGTAGGACAGGGAACACTGAAGCTTTCTTT.

This chain links TRBV6-6 with TRBJ2-7, with D possibly being TRBD2 (5 bases). In germline, CDR1 is MNHNY, CDR2 SVGAGI (reference sequence). Between the trimmed V and J ends, which lost 6 bases and 2 bases, there was a span of 11 bases. The CDR3 loop spans 13 amino acids. CDR3 in amino acids: CASRDGSAYEQYF. The CDR3 DNA is TGTGCCAGCAGGGACGGTAGCGCCTACGAGCAGTACTTC.

V gene TRBV19 combines with J gene TRBJ2-3, with D hard to call. Trimming shortened V by 2 bases and J by 0 bases, and 9 bases separated the two germline ends. This CDR3 has 15 residues. Germline-derived CDR1 and CDR2 are LNHDA and SQIVND (reference sequence). For the CDR3, the DNA is TGTGCCAGTAGTATAATGGGCCTGAGCACAGATACGCAGTATTTT. Its protein is CASSIMGLSTDTQYF.